A selection of T cell receptor beta chains follows, all from one sample in a study of cytomegalovirus exposure and HLA in healthy donors. The protocol was immunoSEQ multiplex PCR, while the TCRdb copy is restricted to in-frame clones and leaves out a portion. The repertoire holds about 170,000 clones, with under 75% as singletons. Sequenced: PBMCs. These receptors came from a man between 40 and 49 years old in good health and CMV-seropositive. Both conserved end residues are part of each CDR3. A D gene is named only where the DNA matches it firmly. A row's size may be missing; if present it is once, few, many or a size class.

CDR3 protein,CDR3 DNA,D gene,clone size,J gene,V gene,CDR3 length
CASSYSTGGPYEQYF,TGTGCCAGCAGTTACTCGACAGGGGGTCCCTACGAGCAGTACTTC,TRBD1,few,TRBJ2-7,TRBV6-6,15
CASRKGGSSYEQYF,TGTGCCAGCAGGAAAGGGGGTAGCTCCTACGAGCAGTACTTC,-,once,TRBJ2-7,TRBV7-9,14
CASSVVSDSEAFF,TGTGCCAGCAGCGTAGTCTCGGACTCTGAAGCTTTCTTT,-,-,TRBJ1-1,TRBV9,13
CASSEYGTAYGYTF,TGTGCCAGCAGTGAATATGGGACAGCGTATGGCTACACCTTC,TRBD1,few,TRBJ1-2,TRBV6-1,14
CASSSDSGGSGANVLTF,TGCGCCAGCAGCTCGGACAGTGGAGGCTCTGGGGCCAACGTCCTGACTTTC,-,-,TRBJ2-6,TRBV5-1,17
CASSLVAGSDTEAFF,TGTGCCAGCTCACTCGTGGCGGGCAGCGACACTGAAGCTTTCTTT,-,-,TRBJ1-1,TRBV18,15
CASSFPDSEAFF,TGTGCCAGCAGCTTCCCCGACAGTGAAGCTTTCTTT,-,-,TRBJ1-1,TRBV5-4,12
CASSLGQGTETQYF,TGTGCCAGCAGCTTGGGGCAGGGGACCGAGACCCAGTACTTC,-,-,TRBJ2-5,TRBV7-2,14
CASSATRDTEAFF,TGCGCCAGCAGCGCGACCAGGGACACTGAAGCTTTCTTT,-,-,TRBJ1-1,TRBV4-1,13
CASSDIPTGELFF,TGTGCCAGCAGTGACATTCCGACCGGGGAGCTGTTTTTT,-,-,TRBJ2-2,TRBV6-4,13
CASSRDGTGGIQPQHF,TGCGCCAGCAGCCGGGACGGGACAGGGGGTATTCAGCCCCAGCATTTT,TRBD1,-,TRBJ1-5,TRBV4-1,16
CASTGTGDEQFF,TGTGCCAGCACCGGGACAGGGGATGAGCAGTTCTTC,TRBD1,-,TRBJ2-1,TRBV6-1,12
CSVEPEYDSYEQYF,TGCAGCGTTGAACCCGAGTACGACTCCTACGAGCAGTACTTC,-,-,TRBJ2-7,TRBV29-1,14
CAISGRPGNTGELFF,TGTGCCATCAGTGGACGGCCGGGGAACACCGGGGAGCTGTTTTTT,-,-,TRBJ2-2,TRBV10-3,15
CASSFLSRDFQETQYF,TGTGCTAGCAGCTTCCTTTCCCGGGACTTTCAAGAGACCCAGTACTTC,-,-,TRBJ2-5,TRBV7-7,16
CASSLETKNTEAFF,TGTGCCAGCAGCTTAGAGACAAAGAACACTGAAGCTTTCTTT,-,few,TRBJ1-1,TRBV11-3,14
CASSSYWGQVNTEAFF,TGTGCCAGTAGTTCTTATTGGGGACAGGTGAACACTGAAGCTTTCTTT,TRBD1,-,TRBJ1-1,TRBV19,16
CASSVRGSDSPLHF,TGTGCCAGCAGCGTCAGGGGGTCTGATTCACCCCTCCACTTT,TRBD1,-,TRBJ1-6,TRBV7-2,14
CASSQDWQGYWEQFF,TGCGCCAGCAGCCAAGATTGGCAGGGATATTGGGAGCAGTTCTTC,-,-,TRBJ2-1,TRBV4-1,15
CASSYLPTDRAGELFF,TGTGCCAGCAGTTACCTCCCCACCGACAGGGCCGGGGAGCTGTTTTTT,TRBD1,-,TRBJ2-2,TRBV6-6,16
CASSTGAREQYF,TGTGCCAGCAGCACAGGGGCGCGGGAGCAGTACTTC,TRBD1,-,TRBJ2-7,TRBV27,12
CASSPGSGLTNEKLFF,TGTGCCAGCAGCCCCGGGTCCGGATTGACTAATGAAAAACTGTTTTTT,-,-,TRBJ1-4,TRBV7-2,16
CASSWGGPGGYTF,TGTGCCAGCAGTTGGGGGGGGCCGGGAGGCTACACCTTC,-,few,TRBJ1-2,TRBV27,13
CASSLGGSQETQYF,TGCGCCAGCAGCTTGGGAGGCAGCCAAGAGACCCAGTACTTC,-,-,TRBJ2-5,TRBV5-1,14
CASSMRVNTEAFF,TGTGCCAGCAGTATGAGGGTGAACACTGAAGCTTTCTTT,-,once,TRBJ1-1,TRBV6-1,13
CASSQVSGSSGGAFF,TGTGCCAGCAGCCAAGTCAGTGGGTCCTCAGGTGGAGCTTTCTTT,-,-,TRBJ1-1,TRBV14,15
CASSEIPGGPQPQHF,TGTGCCAGCAGTGAAATCCCAGGGGGGCCTCAGCCCCAGCATTTT,TRBD1,few,TRBJ1-5,TRBV6-1,15
CASSLSVVGELFF,TGTGCCAGCAGTCTGAGTGTGGTTGGGGAGCTGTTTTTT,-,few,TRBJ2-2,TRBV27,13
CASSLFGGNTIYF,TGTGCCAGCAGCTTATTCGGTGGAAACACCATATATTTT,-,-,TRBJ1-3,TRBV7-9,13
CASSQDRGVHQPQHF,TGTGCCAGCAGCCAAGATCGGGGGGTTCATCAGCCCCAGCATTTT,-,-,TRBJ1-5,TRBV4-2,15
CASSPFSGQANSPLHF,TGTGCCAGCAGTCCTTTCTCGGGACAGGCTAATTCACCCCTCCACTTT,TRBD1,-,TRBJ1-6,TRBV9,16
CASSLADRAGEQYF,TGTGCCAGCAGCTTGGCGGACAGGGCGGGCGAGCAGTACTTC,TRBD1,-,TRBJ2-7,TRBV5-4,14
CAWSDRMTAGGPYNEQFF,TGTGCCTGGAGCGATAGGATGACAGCGGGGGGGCCCTACAATGAGCAGTTCTTC,TRBD2,-,TRBJ2-1,TRBV30,18
CASSYSGPPHGYTF,TGTGCCAGCAGTTACTCGGGGCCTCCCCATGGCTACACCTTC,-,-,TRBJ1-2,TRBV6-6,14
CASSRSGLGGSETQYF,TGTGCCAGCAGCAGATCCGGACTAGGTGGGTCAGAGACCCAGTACTTC,TRBD2,-,TRBJ2-5,TRBV11-3,16
CASSLGGEGTDTQYF,TGTGCCAGCAGCTTAGGAGGGGAAGGGACAGATACGCAGTATTTT,-,-,TRBJ2-3,TRBV7-3,15
CASSPGLRTGELFF,TGCGCCAGCAGCCCGGGACTCCGCACCGGGGAGCTGTTTTTT,-,-,TRBJ2-2,TRBV5-1,14
CASSSGQRLAKNIQYF,TGTGCCAGCAGTTCCGGACAGAGACTAGCCAAAAACATTCAGTACTTC,-,-,TRBJ2-4,TRBV5-6,16
CARIEGELFF,TGCGCCAGAATAGAGGGGGAGCTGTTTTTT,-,few,TRBJ2-2,TRBV23-1,10
CASSSGQYYEQYF,TGTGCCAGCAGCTCGGGACAGTATTACGAGCAGTACTTC,TRBD1,-,TRBJ2-7,TRBV7-9,13
CATAQGAGSYTF,TGTGCCACCGCACAGGGGGCAGGAAGCTACACCTTC,TRBD1,few,TRBJ1-2,TRBV19,12
CATRYADSNGYEQYF,TGTGCCACCAGATATGCCGACAGCAACGGCTACGAGCAGTACTTC,-,-,TRBJ2-7,TRBV15,15